Shown below are 28 T cell receptor beta chains from a single sample sequenced in a study of T-cell memory formation after mild COVID-19. TCRdb fed the 5' RACE reads into MiXCR, producing one record per CDR3 protein. The repertoire consists of some 300,000 distinct CDR3 sequences, with more than 20% occurring once and the leading ten covering around 23%. Sequences were obtained from PBMCs or a T cell subset sorted from them (not recorded which). These receptors were obtained from a man between 18 and 35 years old who had mild COVID-19 (a few samples of this study predate the infection). Cell type and time point are not known.

This clonotype was seen more than once but under ten times. The V call is TRBV7-9, the J call TRBJ1-6; 7 bases agree with TRBD1. V dropped 6 bases and J dropped 8; count of bases not matched to a gene: 7. The CDR3 contains 14 residues. Germline V gene sequence: CDR1 SEHNR, CDR2 FQNEAQ (reference sequence). DNA of the CDR3: TGTGCCAGCAGATGGGGGACAGAGCATTCACCCCTCCACTTT. It yields the protein CASRWGTEHSPLHF.

In this sample, this clonotype turned up a few times. The J gene is TRBJ2-3, the V gene TRBV11-3; 8 nucleotides agree with TRBD1. The length of the CDR3 is 16 residues. The germline CDR1 and CDR2 sequences are SGHNT and YENEEA. Trimming removed 5 bases from V and 8 bases from J; junction bases left unmatched: 15. CDR3 coding DNA: TGTGCCAGCAGCCCATCCCCAGGGGGCGAGGGCGGTACGCAGTATTTT. Protein sequence: CASSPSPGGEGGTQYF.

To note about this clonotype: At one end the junction does not follow the germline gene, possibly because of a read error. This chain joins TRBV4-1 and TRBJ1-1, with D maybe TRBD1 (6 bases). Germline CDR1 is MGHRA and CDR2 is YSYEKL. The CDR3 consists of 14 residues. This CDR3 reads CASSHLKGGTEAFF. The DNA for the CDR3 is TGCGCAAGCAGCCACCTTAAGGGGGGCACTGAAGCTTTCTTT.

This clonotype was seen more than once but under ten times. The chain combines TRBV30 with TRBJ2-3; D not certain. From germline, CDR1 is GTSNPN and CDR2 SVGIG (reference sequence). Trimming cost V 5 bases and J 0 bases, with 12 bases left between them. CDR3 size: 14 residues. The CDR3 DNA follows: TGTGCCTGGGGGGTGGGCTCTAGCACAGATACGCAGTATTTT. Translation: CAWGVGSSTDTQYF.

This clonotype was counted many times. The CDR3 loop reads CASSLCRRGSCTGELFF. For the CDR3, the DNA is TGTGCCAGCAGTTTATGCAGGCGGGGGAGCTGCACCGGGGAGCTGTTTTTT. The chain recombines TRBV28 with TRBJ2-2, with 7 bases fitting TRBD2. Germline CDR1 reads MDHEN; CDR2 reads SYDVKM. The J segment lost 4 bases and the V segment lost 0 bases, leaving 8 bases of the junction unmatched. The CDR3 extends over 17 amino acids.

This clonotype was seen more than once but under ten times. The rearrangement uses TRBV5-1 and TRBJ1-1; 11 bases are a match to TRBD1. Trimming cost V 6 bases and J 3 bases; bases outside gene matches: 4. The CDR3 length is 14 residues. Germline CDR1 SGHRS, CDR2 YFSETQ. The CDR3 here is CASTGQGAHTEAFF. The CDR3 nucleotides are TGCGCCAGCACAGGACAGGGGGCTCACACTGAAGCTTTCTTT.

The V and J genes are TRBV6-6 and TRBJ1-5; a weak D match, TRBD1 (6 bases). The germline V gene encodes CDR1 MNHNY and CDR2 SVGAGI (reference sequence). The CDR3 sequence is 12 residues long. V gave up 9 bases and J gave up 3 bases, with 9 bases separating them. The CDR3 sequence is CASSGDNQPQHF. CDR3 DNA sequence: TGTGCCAGTTCAGGGGACAATCAGCCCCAGCATTTT.

This clonotype was seen more than once but under ten times. The V call is TRBV7-6, the J call TRBJ2-3, with a weak D call TRBD2 (5 bases). In germline, CDR1 is SGHVS, CDR2 FNYEAQ. V lost 1 base, J lost 6 bases, and 14 bases lay in between. The CDR3 totals 15 residues. CDR3 bases: TGTGCCAGCAGCTTAGGCACGGACTTGGGGGATACGCAGTATTTT. This codes for CASSLGTDLGDTQYF.

This clonotype was observed once. This chain connects TRBV18 to TRBJ2-5; D is undetermined. This CDR3 has 14 amino acids. Trimming pared 3 bases from V and 5 bases from J, leaving 13 bases between. CDR1 is KGHSH and CDR2 is LQKENI in the germline V gene. The DNA for the CDR3 is TGTGCCAGCTCACCCAGGCCCCAGAACGAGACCCAGTACTTC. The encoded protein is CASSPRPQNETQYF.

This chain links TRBV5-1 with TRBJ2-1; 11 bases are a match to TRBD2. This CDR3 comprises 15 residues. With V trimmed by 2 bases and J by 8 bases, 6 bases remained unmatched. Germline V CDR1 and CDR2: SGHRS, YFSETQ. CDR3 DNA sequence: TGCGCCAGCAGCTTTCTAGCGGGGGGCGGAGATGAGCAGTTCTTC. It yields the protein CASSFLAGGGDEQFF.

In its sample, this clonotype was seen a few times. The chain combines TRBV6-6 with TRBJ2-1; D is uncertain. Trimming removed 5 bases from V and 5 bases from J, with 16 bases in between. CDR1 is MNHNY, CDR2 SVGAGI, per germline (reference sequence). CDR3 size: 15 residues. CDR3: CASSLPDVSDNEQFF. The CDR3 region has the DNA TGTGCCAGCAGTCTACCGGACGTTTCGGACAATGAGCAGTTCTTC.

Note on this clonotype: A read error may account for a junction end that differs from germline. This chain links TRBV6-1 with TRBJ1-2; unclear D gene. The CDR3 runs 13 residues. Per germline, CDR1 MNHNS and CDR2 SASEGT. CDR3 amino acids: CASSVAGREPERF. In DNA, the CDR3 is TGTGCCAGCAGTGTAGCTGGGAGGGAACCGGAACGCTTC.

The chain joins TRBV5-6 to TRBJ2-5; D possibly corresponds to TRBD2 (5 bases). CDR3 length equals 14 residues. The V gene's germline CDR1 is SGHDT and CDR2 YYEEEE. Deletions cut 4 bases from V and 5 bases from J, with 15 bases between. The CDR3 spells CASSALEGLETQYF. The CDR3 nucleotides are TGTGCCAGCAGCGCGCTTGAGGGTTTGGAGACCCAGTACTTC. Using reference TRBV5-6 and TRBJ2-5 for the parts outside the CDR3, the full variable domain is DAGVTQSPTHLIKTRGQQVTLRCSPKSGHDTVSWYQQALGQGPQFIFQYYEEEERQRGNFPDRFSGHQFPNYSSELNVNALLLGDSALYLCASSALEGLETQYFGPGTRLLVL.

The V gene is TRBV7-9, the J gene TRBJ1-2; TRBD1 is a possible D gene (5 bases). V gave up 3 bases and J gave up 4 bases, with 9 bases separating them. The CDR3 runs 13 residues. Germline assignment: CDR1 SEHNR and CDR2 FQNEAQ (reference sequence). CDR3 in amino acids: CASSFQGPYGYTF. CDR3 coding DNA: TGTGCCAGCAGCTTCCAGGGACCCTATGGCTACACCTTC.

This clonotype was recorded a few times. The chain carries TRBV29-1 and TRBJ1-3; no reliable D call. V was cut by 4 bases and J by 2 bases, with 6 bases left in between. The CDR3 sequence is 12 residues long. Germline V gene data show CDR1 as SQVTM and CDR2 as ANQGSEA. CDR3 sequence reads: CSVVTAGNTIYF. The CDR3 DNA reads as TGCAGCGTTGTGACTGCTGGAAACACCATATATTTT.

This clonotype showed up just a few times. The chain combines TRBV7-9 with TRBJ2-5, with a weak D call TRBD2 (5 bases). The V and J ends lost 5 bases and 3 bases respectively, with 16 bases between them. Per germline, CDR1 SEHNR and CDR2 FQNEAQ (reference sequence). The CDR3 extends over 15 amino acids. The CDR3 reads CASSLLAGVEETQYF. The CDR3 nucleotides are TGTGCCAGCAGCCTTCTGGCCGGGGTCGAAGAGACCCAGTACTTC.

As regards this clonotype: No conserved phenylalanine or tryptophan is present at the end of the CDR3, so a read error is the likely explanation. The rearrangement uses TRBV6-5 and TRBJ2-5, with 8 bases aligning to TRBD1. The germline V gene has CDR1 MNHEY and CDR2 SVGAGI. The CDR3 sequence is 16 residues long. After removal of 0 bases from V and 4 bases from J, the junction contained 7 bases not matched to a gene. The CDR3, as DNA: TGTGCCAGCAGTTACTCACAGGGGGACCTAGGAGAGACCCAGTACTTA. This encodes CASSYSQGDLGETQYL.

The chain is built from TRBV27 and TRBJ1-5; no firm D call. The CDR3 loop spans 14 amino acids. V lost 4 bases and J 1 base, leaving 8 bases between the germline ends. Germline loops: CDR1 MNHEY, CDR2 SMNVEV (reference sequence). The DNA for the CDR3 is TGTGCCAGCAGTTATTCTTGGAGCAATCAGCCCCAGCATTTT. This gives the protein CASSYSWSNQPQHF.

A few counts support this clonotype. This rearrangement joins TRBV5-6 to TRBJ1-2, with TRBD1 as a possible D gene (5 bases). Germline V gene data show CDR1 as SGHDT and CDR2 as YYEEEE. The germline V and J ends were trimmed by 1 base and 7 bases, with 11 bases remaining between them. This CDR3 spans 13 amino acids. CDR3 loop: CASSLLSGGGYTF. Written as DNA, the CDR3 is TGTGCCAGCAGCTTGCTTTCCGGGGGTGGCTACACCTTC. Full variable domain (remainder filled in from reference TRBV5-6 and TRBJ1-2): DAGVTQSPTHLIKTRGQQVTLRCSPKSGHDTVSWYQQALGQGPQFIFQYYEEEERQRGNFPDRFSGHQFPNYSSELNVNALLLGDSALYLCASSLLSGGGYTFGSGTRLTVV.

This clonotype came up a few times. This chain joins TRBV29-1 and TRBJ2-3; 8 nucleotides agree with TRBD1. Germline V gene sequence: CDR1 SQVTM, CDR2 ANQGSEA. The CDR3 runs 13 residues. Losses at the gene ends were 6 bases for V and 3 bases for J; bases not matched to a gene: 5. CDR3 bases: TGCAGCGTGAAGGACAGGGTAACAGATACGCAGTATTTT. Translation: CSVKDRVTDTQYF.

The table lists this clonotype with a few counts. V usage is TRBV20-1 and J usage is TRBJ1-3; TRBD1 might be the D (5 bases). Germline CDR1 DFQATT, CDR2 SNEGSKA (reference sequence). The CDR3 contains 15 residues. The germline V and J ends were trimmed by 6 bases and 1 base, with 16 bases remaining between them. This CDR3 is CSAPYRRGSGNTIYF. In DNA form, the CDR3 reads TGCAGTGCGCCGTACCGGAGGGGTTCTGGAAACACCATATATTTT.

V and J are TRBV9 and TRBJ2-3; the D is unclear. CDR3 size: 15 residues. Germline V gene sequence: CDR1 SGDLS, CDR2 YYNGEE. Trimming shortened V by 0 bases and J by 2 bases, and 10 bases separated the two germline ends. The DNA for the CDR3 is TGTGCCAGCAGCGTAGCCCACGGAAACACAGATACGCAGTATTTT. It codes for CASSVAHGNTDTQYF.

The chain is built from TRBV5-1 and TRBJ2-7, with no clear D. The germline V gene encodes CDR1 SGHRS and CDR2 YFSETQ. V was pared by 0 bases and J by 2 bases, with 12 bases between. The CDR3 extends over 15 amino acids. The CDR3 protein is CASSLVHRATYEQYF. DNA of the CDR3: TGCGCCAGCAGCTTGGTACACCGGGCGACCTACGAGCAGTACTTC.

The chain has TRBV9 and TRBJ2-2; D is perhaps TRBD2 (6 bases). CDR1 is SGDLS and CDR2 is YYNGEE in the germline V gene. CDR3 length: 16 residues. The germline V and J ends were trimmed by 1 base and 3 bases, with 13 bases remaining between them. The CDR3 protein is CASSVQGGVDTGELFF. The CDR3 nucleotides are TGTGCCAGCAGCGTACAAGGCGGGGTCGACACCGGGGAGCTGTTTTTT. Full variable domain (missing parts from reference TRBV9 and TRBJ2-2): DSGVTQTPKHLITATGQRVTLRCSPRSGDLSVYWYQQSLDQGLQFLIQYYNGEERAKGNILERFSAQQFPDLHSELNLSSLELGDSALYFCASSVQGGVDTGELFFGEGSRLTVL.

The chain is built from TRBV5-4 and TRBJ2-1; the match to TRBD2 covers 9 bases. J gave up 1 base and V 3 bases, and 2 bases lay outside the gene matches. Germline lookup yields CDR1 SGHNT and CDR2 YYREEE (reference sequence). CDR3 size: 15 residues. This CDR3 is CASSSGLASYNEQFF. DNA of the CDR3: TGTGCCAGCAGCTCCGGACTAGCGTCCTACAATGAGCAGTTCTTC.

This clonotype was picked up a small number of times. The rearrangement uses TRBV6-2 or TRBV6-3 and TRBJ1-1; D gene unclear. Germline V gene data show CDR1 as MNHEY and CDR2 as SVGEGT. This CDR3 has 13 amino acids. Trimming pared 1 base from V and 4 bases from J, leaving 7 bases between. The CDR3 protein is CASSYWDFTEAFF. The CDR3 DNA follows: TGTGCCAGCAGTTACTGGGATTTCACTGAAGCTTTCTTT.

This clonotype was seen more than once but under ten times. The gene calls are TRBV4-3 and TRBJ2-3; 10 bases agree with TRBD2. V was clipped by 2 bases and J by 2 bases; unmatched bases: 1. CDR1 and CDR2 (germline): LGHNA, YSLEER. The CDR3 consists of 15 residues. The CDR3 nucleotides read TGCGCCAGCAGCCAAACTAGCGGGACCACAGATACGCAGTATTTT. Protein: CASSQTSGTTDTQYF.

This rearrangement joins TRBV27 to TRBJ1-2; D unresolved. The germline gives CDR1 MNHEY, CDR2 SMNVEV (reference sequence). The CDR3 loop spans 14 amino acids. V gave up 3 bases and J gave up 4 bases, with 12 bases separating them. DNA of the CDR3: TGTGCCAGCAGTTTTAGGGCCAGACCCTATGGCTACACCTTC. As protein: CASSFRARPYGYTF.